Below are 3 T cell receptor beta chains sequenced from a single sample in a study of cytomegalovirus exposure and HLA in healthy donors. The PCR employed 60 Vbeta primers together with 13 Jbeta primers. The repertoire was sequenced with immunoSEQ multiplex PCR; TCRdb's copy has only in-frame clones and lacks some. The sample carries some 98,000 clones, about 80% recorded once. What was sequenced was PBMCs. All receptors come from a man between 35 and 55 years old in good health and CMV-seronegative.

The chain joins TRBV7-2 to TRBJ2-7, with D hard to call. Germline V gene lookup returns CDR1 SGHTA and CDR2 FQGNSA. V was cut by 5 bases and J by 4 bases, with 6 bases left in between. The CDR3 sequence is 11 residues long. The DNA for the CDR3 is TGTGCCAGCAGCCCCCTGTACGAGCAGTACTTC. As protein: CASSPLYEQYF.

The rearrangement uses TRBV28 and TRBJ2-7; 7 bases fit TRBD2. Germline V CDR1 and CDR2: MDHEN, SYDVKM. Trimming at V came to 10 bases and at J to 2 bases, leaving 14 bases not matched to a gene. The length of the CDR3 is 15 residues. The CDR3 DNA is TGTGCCACCCAAGGATCGGGAGGTCCCCCCTACGAGCAGTACTTC. This translates into CATQGSGGPPYEQYF.

The DNA of the CDR3 is TGTGCCAGCAAGGGGCTGACAGGGACCAAAAACATTCAGTACTTC. Protein product: CASKGLTGTKNIQYF. This rearrangement joins TRBV6-6 to TRBJ2-4; 7 bases are a match to TRBD1. V was pared by 7 bases and J by 2 bases, with 8 bases of the junction left unmatched. Germline V gene data show CDR1 as MNHNY and CDR2 as SVGAGI (reference sequence). CDR3 length: 15 residues.